This record covers a single TCR beta chain. Its binding antigen is unknown. Per-nucleotide qualities are absent, and no much larger clonotype sits a single base away. For sequencing of the TCRbeta CDR3 region, genomic DNA was extracted from the sorted cells. The immunoSEQ Assay was used for sequencing of TCRbeta CDR3 regions. TCRdb took this table from immuneACCESS and kept in-frame rearrangements with V and J called. Such tables lack part of the clones; where checked against another copy, unresolved V genes explain under half of the gap, and the rest is unexplained. This sample comprises 32,000 or so clones, roughly 76% of them detected only once. About 20% of the sample rests with the top ten. The source of the sample is a study of OX40 agonist ivuxolimab in advanced cancers. For the wider study: The costimulatory receptor OX40 (CD134) was targeted by ivuxolimab, a fully human IgG2 agonistic monoclonal antibody. Intravenous ivuxolimab was administered to patients every 2 weeks at six dose levels: 0.01, 0.1, 0.3, 1.5, 3 and 10 mg/kg. Of the approximately 54 dose-escalation patients, hepatocellular carcinoma was present in approximately 20, melanoma in approximately 15, renal cell carcinoma in 9 and head and neck cancer in 9. In the dose-escalation cohort, roughly 82% of patients were male, and the mean age was roughly 60 years with a range of 23 to 79. Patients were allowed to have had prior anti-PD-1, anti-PD-L1 or anti-CTLA-4 therapy, and around 37% of the dose-escalation patients had previously received checkpoint inhibitors. Partial responses occurred in three dose-escalation patients: two with cutaneous melanoma and one with hepatocellular carcinoma. The point of sequencing TCRbeta in the periphery was to test whether ivuxolimab changed TCR sequence diversity and drove clonal T-cell expansion. The paper describes the monotherapy dose-escalation part (N of about 57 patients) of the phase I trial of ivuxolimab.

Patients with a history of autoimmune disease or receiving systemic immunosuppression were excluded from the trial. Peripheral blood for TCR sequencing was collected from all dose cohorts at baseline, on cycle 4 day 1, and on cycle 7 day 1. The samples were drawn from a first-in-human, open-label, multicenter phase I dose-escalation trial of ivuxolimab. The trial enrolled adults with locally advanced or metastatic head and neck squamous cell, hepatocellular, melanoma or renal cell carcinoma. CD4+ and CD8+ T cells were sorted separately from peripheral blood before TCR sequencing. Looking up the germline V gene (reference sequence) yields CDR1 SGHNT and CDR2 YYREEE. From the cysteine up to the phenylalanine, the CDR3 has a length of 17 residues. The kept DNA is CDR3 alone, 51 bases in frame from the first base. V drops 4 bases and J drops 0 bases, leaving 17 bases in between. Paper-wide results and their limitations: At doses of 0.1 to 3.0 mg/kg, clonal expansion of both CD4+ and CD8+ T cells in blood was seen between baseline and week 6. After ivuxolimab, more expanded clones were found on average in CD8+ T cells than in CD4+ T cells. In the 0.1-3.0 mg/kg groups, partial responders had among the lowest normalized peripheral clonal expansion, particularly in CD8+ T cells. Low levels of normalized T-cell clonal expansion were also seen in some patients who did not respond. The antigen specificity of the peripheral T cells that underwent clonal expansion was not determined.

The V and J segments used are TRBV5-4 and TRBJ1-5; no D gene can be assigned with confidence. The receptor's source is an adult with an advanced solid tumor such as melanoma, head and neck, liver or kidney cancer. Sequenced here: CD4+ or CD8+ T cells sorted from blood, sampled in a trial of the OX40 agonist ivuxolimab. The sequenced DNA: TGTGCCAGCAGCCAAGAAGGGAGCCGCGATAGCAATCAGCCCCAGCATTTT. This yields the protein CASSQEGSRDSNQPQHF.